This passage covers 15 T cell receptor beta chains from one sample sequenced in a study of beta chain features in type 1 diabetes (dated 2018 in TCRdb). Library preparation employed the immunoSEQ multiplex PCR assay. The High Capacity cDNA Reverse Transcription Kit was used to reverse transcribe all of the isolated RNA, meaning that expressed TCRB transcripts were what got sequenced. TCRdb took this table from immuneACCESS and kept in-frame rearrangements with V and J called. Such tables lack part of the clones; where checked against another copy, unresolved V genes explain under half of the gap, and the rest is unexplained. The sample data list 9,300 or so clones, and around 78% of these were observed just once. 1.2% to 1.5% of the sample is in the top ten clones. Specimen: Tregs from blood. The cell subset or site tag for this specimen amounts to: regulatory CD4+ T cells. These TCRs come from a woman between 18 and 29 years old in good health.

For the CDR3, the DNA is TGTGCCAGCTCACCCCGGGACATAGACTACGAGCAGTACTTC. It codes for CASSPRDIDYEQYF. The V gene is TRBV18, the J gene TRBJ2-7, with a tentative D call TRBD1 (6 bases). The germline gives CDR1 KGHSH, CDR2 LQKENI. The CDR3 runs 14 residues. V lost 3 bases to trimming and J lost 3 bases, with 12 bases between them.

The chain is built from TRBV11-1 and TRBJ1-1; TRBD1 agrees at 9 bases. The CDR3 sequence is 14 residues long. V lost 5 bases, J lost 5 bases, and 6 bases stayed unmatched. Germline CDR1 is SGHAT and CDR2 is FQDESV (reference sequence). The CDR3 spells CASSPTGGRTEAFF. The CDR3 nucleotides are TGTGCCAGCAGCCCCACAGGGGGCCGGACTGAAGCTTTCTTT.

This CDR3 is CAARRPGTDTQYF. CDR3 DNA: TGTGCCGCCCGGCGGCCGGGCACAGATACGCAGTATTTT. This chain joins TRBV19 and TRBJ2-3; no definite D call. Germline CDR1 LNHDA, CDR2 SQIVND (reference sequence). Trimming stripped 11 bases from V and 1 base from J, with 13 bases between. The CDR3 runs 13 residues.

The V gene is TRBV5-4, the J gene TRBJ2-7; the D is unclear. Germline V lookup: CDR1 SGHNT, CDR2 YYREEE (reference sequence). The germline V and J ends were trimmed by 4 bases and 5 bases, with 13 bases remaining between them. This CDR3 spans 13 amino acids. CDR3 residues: CASSRPREDEQYF. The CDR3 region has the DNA TGTGCCAGCAGCCGTCCCCGAGAGGACGAGCAGTACTTC.

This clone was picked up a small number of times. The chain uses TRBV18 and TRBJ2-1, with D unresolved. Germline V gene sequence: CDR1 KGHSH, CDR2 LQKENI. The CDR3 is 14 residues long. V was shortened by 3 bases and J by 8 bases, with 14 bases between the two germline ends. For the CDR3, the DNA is TGTGCCAGCTCACCCTTAGCCTCGGATGATGAGCAGTTCTTC. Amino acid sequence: CASSPLASDDEQFF.

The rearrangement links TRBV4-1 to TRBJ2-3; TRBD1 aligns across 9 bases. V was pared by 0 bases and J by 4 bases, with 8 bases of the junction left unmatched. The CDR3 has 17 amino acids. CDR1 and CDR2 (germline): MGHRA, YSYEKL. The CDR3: CASSQDPIGQGPDTQYF. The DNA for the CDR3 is TGCGCCAGCAGCCAAGATCCGATTGGACAGGGGCCAGATACGCAGTATTTT.

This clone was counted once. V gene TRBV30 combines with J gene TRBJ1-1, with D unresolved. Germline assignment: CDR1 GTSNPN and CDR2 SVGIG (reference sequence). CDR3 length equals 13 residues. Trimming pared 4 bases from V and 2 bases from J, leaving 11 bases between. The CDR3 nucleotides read TGTGCCTGGACGTGGAGCACCAACACTGAAGCTTTCTTT. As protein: CAWTWSTNTEAFF.

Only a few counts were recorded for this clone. CDR3 protein: CASSTGGEQYF. CDR3 DNA: TGTGCCAGCAGCACAGGGGGCGAGCAGTACTTC. J is TRBJ2-7 and V is TRBV7-8; 8 nucleotides match TRBD1. The CDR3 covers 11 residues. CDR1 SGHVS and CDR2 FQNEAQ come from the germline V gene. Unmatched junction bases numbered 0, after V lost 5 bases and J lost 6 bases.

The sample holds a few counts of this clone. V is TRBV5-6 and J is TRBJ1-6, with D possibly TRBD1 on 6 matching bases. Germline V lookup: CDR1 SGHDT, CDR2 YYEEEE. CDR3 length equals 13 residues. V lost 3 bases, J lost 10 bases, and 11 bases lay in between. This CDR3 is CASSSQTGSPLHF. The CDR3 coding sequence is TGTGCCAGCAGCTCCCAAACAGGGTCACCCCTCCACTTT.

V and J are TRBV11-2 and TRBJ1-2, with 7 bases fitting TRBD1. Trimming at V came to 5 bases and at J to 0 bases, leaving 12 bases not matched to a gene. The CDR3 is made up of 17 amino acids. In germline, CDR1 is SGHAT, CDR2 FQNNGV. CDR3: CASSVRAGGLANYGYTF. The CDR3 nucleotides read TGTGCCAGCAGCGTTCGGGCAGGGGGGTTAGCTAACTATGGCTACACCTTC.

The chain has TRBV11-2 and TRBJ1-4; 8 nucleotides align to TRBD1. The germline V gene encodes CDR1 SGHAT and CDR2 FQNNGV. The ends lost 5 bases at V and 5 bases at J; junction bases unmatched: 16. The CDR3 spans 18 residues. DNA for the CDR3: TGTGCCAGCAGCAGAACCGGGACAGGTCGCCTACCGAATGAAAAACTGTTTTTT. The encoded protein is CASSRTGTGRLPNEKLFF.

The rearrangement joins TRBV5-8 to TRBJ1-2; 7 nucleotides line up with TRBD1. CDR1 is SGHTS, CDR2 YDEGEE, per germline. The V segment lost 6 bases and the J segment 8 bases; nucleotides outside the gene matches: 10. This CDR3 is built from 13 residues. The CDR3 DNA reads TGTGCCAGCAACCTGAGGGGGCGTCGGGGCTACACCTTC. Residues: CASNLRGRRGYTF. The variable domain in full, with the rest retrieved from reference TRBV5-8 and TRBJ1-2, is EAGVTQSPTHLIKTRGQQATLRCSPISGHTSVYWYQQALGLGLQFLLWYDEGEERNRGNFPPRFSGRQFPNYSSELNVNALELEDSALYLCASNLRGRRGYTFGSGTRLTVV.

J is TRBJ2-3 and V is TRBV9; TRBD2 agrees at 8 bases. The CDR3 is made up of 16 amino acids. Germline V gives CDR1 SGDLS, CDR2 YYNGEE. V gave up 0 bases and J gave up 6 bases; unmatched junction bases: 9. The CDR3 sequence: CASSVGLAGLLDTQYF. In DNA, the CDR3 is TGTGCCAGCAGCGTAGGGCTAGCGGGCTTACTGGATACGCAGTATTTT. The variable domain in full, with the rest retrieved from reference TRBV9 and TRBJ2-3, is DSGVTQTPKHLITATGQRVTLRCSPRSGDLSVYWYQQSLDQGLQFLIQYYNGEERAKGNILERFSAQQFPDLHSELNLSSLELGDSALYFCASSVGLAGLLDTQYFGPGTRLTVL.

The CDR3 loop reads CASSQDWRGLAGELFF. The CDR3, as DNA: TGCGCCAGCAGCCAAGATTGGCGGGGCCTCGCCGGGGAGCTGTTTTTT. The chain recombines TRBV4-1 with TRBJ2-2; TRBD2 is a possible D gene (6 bases). V lost 0 bases, J lost 6 bases, and 14 bases lay in between. The germline CDR1 and CDR2 sequences are MGHRA and YSYEKL. The CDR3 consists of 16 residues.

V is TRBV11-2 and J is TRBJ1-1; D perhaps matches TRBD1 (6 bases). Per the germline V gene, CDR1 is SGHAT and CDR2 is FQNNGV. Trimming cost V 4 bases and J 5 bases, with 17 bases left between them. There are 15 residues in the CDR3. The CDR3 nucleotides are TGTGCCAGCAGCTCACTACAGGGATATGGAACTGAAGCTTTCTTT. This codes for CASSSLQGYGTEAFF. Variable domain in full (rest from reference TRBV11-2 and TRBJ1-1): EAGVAQSPRYKIIEKRQSVAFWCNPISGHATLYWYQQILGQGPKLLIQFQNNGVVDDSQLPKDRFSAERLKGVDSTLKIQPAKLEDSAVYLCASSSLQGYGTEAFFGQGTRLTVV.